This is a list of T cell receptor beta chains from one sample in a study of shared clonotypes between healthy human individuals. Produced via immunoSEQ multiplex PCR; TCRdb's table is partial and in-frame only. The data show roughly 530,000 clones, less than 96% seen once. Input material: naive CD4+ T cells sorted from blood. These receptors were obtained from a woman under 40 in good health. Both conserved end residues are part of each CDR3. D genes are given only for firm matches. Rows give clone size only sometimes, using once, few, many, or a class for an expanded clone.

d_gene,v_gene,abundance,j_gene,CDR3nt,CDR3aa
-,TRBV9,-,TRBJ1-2,TGTGCCAGCAGCGTAGAACCGGACCCATTCTATGGCTACACCTTC,CASSVEPDPFYGYTF
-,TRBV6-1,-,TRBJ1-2,TGTGCCAGCACCACCGGGGACTTCTATGGCTACACCTTC,CASTTGDFYGYTF
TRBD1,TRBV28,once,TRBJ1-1,TGTGCCAGCAGGGGACAGGGGTACACTGAAGCTTTCTTT,CASRGQGYTEAFF
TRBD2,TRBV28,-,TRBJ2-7,TGTGCCAGCAAACGGGGGGGGCGCTCCTACGAGCAGTACTTC,CASKRGGRSYEQYF
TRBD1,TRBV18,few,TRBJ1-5,TGTGCCAGCTCACCACGACAGGGGGCTCAGCCCCAGCATTTT,CASSPRQGAQPQHF
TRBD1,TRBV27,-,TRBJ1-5,TGTGCCAGCAGCAGAGACAGGGGGGTTTTGCCCCAGCATTTT,CASSRDRGVLPQHF
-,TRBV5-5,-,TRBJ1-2,TGTGCCAGCAGCTCGTCAGGCAGGAAACCGGGACATAACAATGGCTACACCTTC,CASSSSGRKPGHNNGYTF
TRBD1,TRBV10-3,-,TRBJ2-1,TGTGCCATCAGTGAGACGGGACAGGGGGCCTATGAGCAGTTCTTC,CAISETGQGAYEQFF
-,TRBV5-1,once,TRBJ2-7,TGCGCCAGCAGTTTCGGGGGAATGGGTGAGCAGTACTTC,CASSFGGMGEQYF
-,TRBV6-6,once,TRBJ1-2,TGTGCCAGCAGTTACTCCAAAACCGGGACACAATATGGCTACACCTTC,CASSYSKTGTQYGYTF
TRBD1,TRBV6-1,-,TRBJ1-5,TGTGCCAGCAGTGGGGGGACAGGCCTACTTCAGCCCCAGCATTTT,CASSGGTGLLQPQHF
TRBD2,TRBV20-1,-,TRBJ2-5,TGCAGTGCTATCGGGGGGGAGACCCAGTACTTC,CSAIGGETQYF
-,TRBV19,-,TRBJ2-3,TGTGCCAGTAGCCCTGGTTTCGGGGGAGTCACAGATACGCAGTATTTT,CASSPGFGGVTDTQYF
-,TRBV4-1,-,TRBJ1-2,TGCGCCAGCAGCCAAGTGACAGCTAACTATGGCTACACCTTC,CASSQVTANYGYTF
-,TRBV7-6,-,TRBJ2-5,TGTGCCAGCAGCTCAGAATTACAAGAGACCCAGTACTTC,CASSSELQETQYF
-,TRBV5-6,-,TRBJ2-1,TGTGCCAGCAGCTTGGTTCAGAGCTCCTACAATGAGCAGTTCTTC,CASSLVQSSYNEQFF
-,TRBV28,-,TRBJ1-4,TGTGCCAGCCGGGGGGGAAGTAATGAAAAACTGTTTTTT,CASRGGSNEKLFF
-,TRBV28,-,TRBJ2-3,TGTGCCAGCAGCTGGGCGGGGACAGATACGCAGTATTTT,CASSWAGTDTQYF
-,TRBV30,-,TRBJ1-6,TGTGCCTGGAGTCCAGCAAGCTCCTATAATTCACCCCTCCACTTT,CAWSPASSYNSPLHF
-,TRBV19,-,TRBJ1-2,TGTGCCAGTAGTAGCGGGACATCGGGTTGGAGCTACACCTTC,CASSSGTSGWSYTF
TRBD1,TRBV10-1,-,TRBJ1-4,TGCGCCAGCAGTGATACCCGGAGGGGGCGGGGGACCGAAAAACTGTTTTTT,CASSDTRRGRGTEKLFF
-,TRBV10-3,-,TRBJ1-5,TGTGCCATCAGGGAACAGGGTCAGCCCCAGCATTTT,CAIREQGQPQHF
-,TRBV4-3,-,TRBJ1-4,TGCGCCAGCAGCCTAAGGAATCCTAATGAAAAACTGTTTTTT,CASSLRNPNEKLFF
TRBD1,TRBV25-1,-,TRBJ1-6,TGTGCCAGCAGGGGGGGACAGACATATAATTCACCCCTCCACTTT,CASRGGQTYNSPLHF
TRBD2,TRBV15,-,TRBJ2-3,TGTGCCACCAGCAAAGGGACTAGTGGGGTTGGGAGCACAGATACGCAGTATTTT,CATSKGTSGVGSTDTQYF
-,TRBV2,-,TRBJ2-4,TGTGCCAGCAGTGAACAGGGGCTAGCCAAAAACATTCAGTACTTC,CASSEQGLAKNIQYF
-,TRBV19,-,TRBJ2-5,TGTGCCAGTAGTTTCCTAGGACAAGAGACCCAGTACTTC,CASSFLGQETQYF
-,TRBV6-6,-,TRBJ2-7,TGTGCCAGCAGTTCTGAGACTAGTCTGTACGAGCAGTACTTC,CASSSETSLYEQYF
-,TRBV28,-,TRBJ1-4,TGTGCCAGCAGTTCGCTTTGGGAAAAACTGTTTTTT,CASSSLWEKLFF
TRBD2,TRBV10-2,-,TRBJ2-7,TGCGCCAGCAGTGAGTCAAAGACTAGCGGATCCTACGAGCAGTACTTC,CASSESKTSGSYEQYF
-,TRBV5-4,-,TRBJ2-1,TGTGCCAGCAGCTTTAGTGTCGGCGGGACGGGCAATGAGCAGTTCTTC,CASSFSVGGTGNEQFF
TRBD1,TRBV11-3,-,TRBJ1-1,TGTGCCAGCAGCCGAGCTTGGGACAGGAGGAACACTGAAGCTTTCTTT,CASSRAWDRRNTEAFF
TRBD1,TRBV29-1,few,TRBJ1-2,TGCAGCGTTGGGTCTGGCAGGGGGAACTATGGCTACACCTTC,CSVGSGRGNYGYTF
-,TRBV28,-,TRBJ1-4,TGTGCCAGCAGTTCCGCGGCGGATTCGAATGAAAAACTGTTTTTT,CASSSAADSNEKLFF
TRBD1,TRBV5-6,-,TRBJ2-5,TGTGCCAGCAGCTATACCCCGGGACAGCAACAAGAGACCCAGTACTTC,CASSYTPGQQQETQYF
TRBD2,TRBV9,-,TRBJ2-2,TGTGCCAGCAGCCCGGGACTAGCGGGAGTTCTGAACACCGGGGAGCTGTTTTTT,CASSPGLAGVLNTGELFF
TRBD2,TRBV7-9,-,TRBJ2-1,TGTGCCAGCACCGTAGCGGGGAAGGGCTCCTACAATGAGCAGTTCTTC,CASTVAGKGSYNEQFF
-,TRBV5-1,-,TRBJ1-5,TGCGCCAGCAGCTTGGGGCCGAGCAATCAGCCCCAGCATTTT,CASSLGPSNQPQHF
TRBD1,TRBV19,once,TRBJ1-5,TGTGCCAGTAGTATCATCAGACAGGGGAATCAGCCCCAGCATTTT,CASSIIRQGNQPQHF